A selection of T cell receptor beta chains follows, all from one sample in a study of beta chain features in type 1 diabetes. Method: immunoSEQ multiplex PCR; TCRdb's copy keeps in-frame clones and lacks some. The data show roughly 290,000 clones, roughly 8% seen once. Material for sequencing was central memory CD4+ T cells from blood. These receptors all stem from a woman aged 18-35 years in good health. Both conserved end residues are part of each CDR3. Each record gives: clone size, V gene, D gene, J gene, CDR3 DNA, CDR3 protein. A D gene is named only where the DNA matches it firmly. A row's size may be missing; if present it is once, few, many or a size class.

many,TRBV16,-,TRBJ2-4,TGTGCCAGCAGCCAATATCAACAGACCCAAGCCAAAAACATTCAGTACTTC,CASSQYQQTQAKNIQYF
few,TRBV7-2,-,TRBJ1-5,TGTGCCAGCAGCTTCGACAGCGGCCGCAATCAGCCCCAGCATTTT,CASSFDSGRNQPQHF
few,TRBV2,-,TRBJ2-4,TGTGCCACCTACGGCATGGCTCCGCGGGGCAAAAACATTCAGTACTTC,CATYGMAPRGKNIQYF
few,TRBV7-8,TRBD1,TRBJ1-1,TGTGCCAGCAGCTTACAGGGGGGGAACACTGAAGCTTTCTTT,CASSLQGGNTEAFF
-,TRBV6-6,TRBD2,TRBJ2-3,TGTGCCAGCAGTTACTCTAGCGGGACAGATACGCAGTATTTT,CASSYSSGTDTQYF
many,TRBV7-9,-,TRBJ1-1,TGTGCCAGCAGCTTAGCCGGGGGCGAGGCTTTCTTT,CASSLAGGEAFF
few,TRBV7-9,TRBD2,TRBJ2-1,TGTGCCAGCAGTTTGACTAGCGGCTATTACAATGAGCAGTTCTTC,CASSLTSGYYNEQFF
many,TRBV7-3,-,TRBJ2-3,TGTGCCAGCAGTTCTGGACCATCAGATACGCAGTATTTT,CASSSGPSDTQYF
few,TRBV2,-,TRBJ2-2,TGTGCCAGCAGGTGGGGAGCCGCCGGGGAGCTGTTTTTT,CASRWGAAGELFF
few,TRBV6-6,TRBD2,TRBJ2-7,TGTGCCAGCAGACAGACGGGACTAGGCGTTTACGAGCAGTACTTC,CASRQTGLGVYEQYF
-,TRBV5-6,TRBD1,TRBJ1-2,TGTGCCAGCTGGACAGGGACCCACCTAGCTAACTATGGCTACACCTTC,CASWTGTHLANYGYTF
-,TRBV5-1,TRBD1,TRBJ2-5,TGCGCCAGCAGCTCCGGGACAGGGCACCAAGAGACCCAGTACTTC,CASSSGTGHQETQYF
many,TRBV6-5,-,TRBJ2-4,TGTGCCAGCAGTTACTCCAGGGGAGCCAAAAACATTCAGTACTTC,CASSYSRGAKNIQYF
few,TRBV27,-,TRBJ1-6,TGTGCCAGCAGCCAGCGTGATAATTCACCCCTCCACTTT,CASSQRDNSPLHF
-,TRBV2,TRBD1,TRBJ1-2,TGTGCCAGCAGTGCGACAGGGTCGGGAGGCTACACCTTC,CASSATGSGGYTF
few,TRBV12-5,TRBD1,TRBJ2-3,TGTGCTAGTGGTCGGACAGGGGATAAAGTGTACGCAGATACGCAGTATTTT,CASGRTGDKVYADTQYF
few,TRBV5-8,-,TRBJ2-6,TGTGCCAGCAGCCCTACAGGGAATGGGGCCAACGTCCTGACTTTC,CASSPTGNGANVLTF
few,TRBV7-7,-,TRBJ2-2,TGTGCCAGCCGGGGGCAGGACACCACCGGGGAGCTGTTTTTT,CASRGQDTTGELFF
many,TRBV27,TRBD2,TRBJ2-2,TGTGCCAGCAGCCAGCGGGAGGGCGTCGGGGAGCTGTTTTTT,CASSQREGVGELFF
few,TRBV9,TRBD2,TRBJ2-1,TGTGCCAGCAGCGTAGTAATAGCGGGAGTAAATGAGCAGTTCTTC,CASSVVIAGVNEQFF
-,TRBV7-3,-,TRBJ2-1,TGTGCCAGCAGCGAGTATCAAACGAACAATGAGCAGTTCTTC,CASSEYQTNNEQFF
-,TRBV15,-,TRBJ1-3,TGTGCCACCAGCAGAGACAGGGGATCTGGAAACACCATATATTTT,CATSRDRGSGNTIYF
few,TRBV7-2,-,TRBJ2-3,TGTGCCAGCAGCTTAAGGGCTAGCACAGATACGCAGTATTTT,CASSLRASTDTQYF
few,TRBV6-5,-,TRBJ2-5,TGTGCCAGCAGCACAGGGAGCGGAGAGACCCAGTACTTC,CASSTGSGETQYF
few,TRBV5-5,-,TRBJ2-5,TGTGCCAGCAGCTTTGTATTTCACAGCCAAGAGACCCAGTACTTC,CASSFVFHSQETQYF
-,TRBV7-2,-,TRBJ2-3,TGTGCCAGCAGCTCCCTAGGCGGCGTAACAGATACGCAGTATTTT,CASSSLGGVTDTQYF
many,TRBV18,TRBD1,TRBJ1-1,TGTGCCAGCTCGCACCATGGTGGACAGGAGAACACTGAAGCTTTCTTT,CASSHHGGQENTEAFF
many,TRBV7-9,-,TRBJ2-7,TGTGCCAGCAGCAACACCGGGGTAACCTACGAGCAGTACTTC,CASSNTGVTYEQYF
many,TRBV13,TRBD1,TRBJ1-2,TGTGCCAGCAGCCTAAAAGACAGGGCCAACGGCTACACCTTC,CASSLKDRANGYTF
-,TRBV15,-,TRBJ2-7,TGTGCCACCAGCGATCCCCCCACCTACGAGCAGTACTTC,CATSDPPTYEQYF
-,TRBV12-5,-,TRBJ2-7,TGTGCTAGTGGTTTTGGGATTACCTACGAGCAGTACTTC,CASGFGITYEQYF
many,TRBV2,-,TRBJ2-3,TGTGCCAGCAGTGAAGACAGACTAAGCACAGATACGCAGTATTTT,CASSEDRLSTDTQYF
few,TRBV6-6,-,TRBJ2-7,TGTGCCAGCAGTTACTCAGCTAGCTCCTACGAGCAGTACTTC,CASSYSASSYEQYF
few,TRBV7-2,-,TRBJ1-6,TGTGCCAGCAGCTTTCAGAGCTCCTATAATTCACCCCTCCACTTT,CASSFQSSYNSPLHF
few,TRBV2,-,TRBJ2-2,TGTGCCAGCAGTGAAGTTAATCCCGGGGAGCTGTTTTTT,CASSEVNPGELFF
many,TRBV5-1,-,TRBJ1-2,TGCGCCAGCAGCTTGGAGGCGGGGGCGCACGGCTACACCTTC,CASSLEAGAHGYTF
-,TRBV29-1,TRBD1,TRBJ2-7,TGCAGCGTTACAGTCCGGGACAGGGGCTACGAGCAGTACTTC,CSVTVRDRGYEQYF
-,TRBV11-3,-,TRBJ1-1,TGTGCCAGCAGCTTAGCCCCGACCCGCACTGAAGCTTTCTTT,CASSLAPTRTEAFF
many,TRBV5-5,-,TRBJ2-7,TGTGCCAGCAGCCGCCGGGACAACGGCTACGAGCAGTACTTC,CASSRRDNGYEQYF